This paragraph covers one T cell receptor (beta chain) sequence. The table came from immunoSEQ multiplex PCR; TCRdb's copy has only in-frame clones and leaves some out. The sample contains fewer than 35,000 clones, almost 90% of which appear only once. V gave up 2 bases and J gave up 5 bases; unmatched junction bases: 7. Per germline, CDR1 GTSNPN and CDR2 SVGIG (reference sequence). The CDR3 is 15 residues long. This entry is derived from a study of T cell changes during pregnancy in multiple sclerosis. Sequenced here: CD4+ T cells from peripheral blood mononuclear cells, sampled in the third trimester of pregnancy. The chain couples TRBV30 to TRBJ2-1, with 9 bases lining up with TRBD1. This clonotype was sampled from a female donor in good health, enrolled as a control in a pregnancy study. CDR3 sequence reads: CAWSSGTGSNNEQFF. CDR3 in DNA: TGTGCCTGGAGTTCCGGGACAGGGTCTAACAATGAGCAGTTCTTC.